This TCR beta chain was obtained from a study of cytotoxic CD8 clonotypes in ibrutinib-treated CLL. Study outcomes and limitations: Rare overall, public clonotypes shrank or held steady under therapy.

The method was immunoSEQ multiplex PCR; TCRdb's version includes in-frame clones alone and lacks a portion of them. The sample shows some 130,000 clones, more than 75% of them seen only once. Notes on this clone: The antigen is not known.

V lost 3 bases, J lost 2 bases, and 10 bases lay in between. The CDR3 spans 15 residues. From germline, CDR1 is SGHTA and CDR2 FQGNSA. The source of this sequence is a human donor with chronic lymphocytic leukemia. Sequencing was performed on PBMCs, taken after 24 months of ibrutinib treatment. The chain recombines TRBV7-2 with TRBJ2-2; D is perhaps TRBD1 (6 bases). CDR3 loop: CASSFGTFNTGELFF. CDR3 coding DNA: TGTGCCAGCAGCTTCGGGACATTTAACACCGGGGAGCTGTTTTTT. The whole variable domain, remainder taken from reference TRBV7-2 and TRBJ2-2, is GAGVSQSPSNKVTEKGKDVELRCDPISGHTALYWYRQSLGQGLEFLIYFQGNSAPDKSGLPSDRFSAERTGGSVSTLTIQRTQQEDSAVYLCASSFGTFNTGELFFGEGSRLTVL.